This T cell receptor beta chain is from a study of radiotherapy plus CTLA-4 blockade in lung cancer (dated 2018 in TCRdb). About the investigation overall: Objective responses were observed in 18% of enrolled patients, and disease control was achieved in less than 35%. Points the paper makes about the study in general: After treatment with radiotherapy and ipilimumab, TCR clones that came from tumors expanded in the peripheral blood. The strongest predictors of response were reported to be early dynamic shifts in blood T cell clones along with a rise in serum interferon-beta following radiation.

Library creation used the immunoSEQ multiplex PCR assay. What TCRdb holds here is the immuneACCESS table cut down to in-frame rearrangements. Part of the clones is not present; checked against another copy, under half of the missing clones reflect an unresolved V gene, and the others are unexplained. The sample records some 50,000 clones, roughly 80% of which are singletons. The biggest ten clones account for 2.5% to 4% of the sample. The CDR3 starts with the cysteine, ends with the phenylalanine, and has 15 residues. The sequence is cut down to CDR3 DNA, 45 bases in frame from base 1. The germline V gene (reference sequence) specifies MNHEY as CDR1 and SMNVEV as CDR2. Compared with germline, V lacks 0 bases and J lacks 4 bases; bases without a gene match: 4. This clone occurred a few times. No cognate antigen has been identified for it. Base qualities are missing; no much larger clone stands one base away.

Focal radiation therapy combined with CTLA-4 blockade (ipilimumab) was tested in patients with chemo-refractory metastatic non-small-cell lung cancer. This receptor was taken from a human donor with non-small cell lung cancer who had a partial response to radiotherapy plus ipilimumab. This material consisted of peripheral blood, taken from a patient treated with radiotherapy plus ipilimumab. Recombination linked TRBV27 to TRBJ2-3, with 7 central nucleotides matching TRBD2. The nucleotides are TGTGCCAGCAGTTTATCTAAGGGGAGGGCAGATACGCAGTATTTT. Its protein is CASSLSKGRADTQYF.